Presented here are 23 T cell receptor beta chains from one specimen sequenced in a study of blood T cell repertoires in COVID-19. The repertoire was sequenced with immunoSEQ multiplex PCR; TCRdb's copy has only in-frame clones and lacks some. The data hold roughly 200,000 clones, with 80% to 85% observed a single time. Sequencing was performed on peripheral blood. The receptors originated from a woman older than 75 with active or convalescent COVID-19.

The chain combines TRBV7-9 with TRBJ1-2; 7 bases fit TRBD1. Trimming at V came to 5 bases and at J to 3 bases, leaving 0 bases not matched to a gene. The CDR3 covers 12 residues. CDR1 SEHNR and CDR2 FQNEAQ come from the germline V gene (reference sequence). The CDR3 coding sequence is TGTGCCAGCAGCGGACAGGACTATGGCTACACCTTC. Translation: CASSGQDYGYTF.

The chain joins TRBV25-1 to TRBJ2-3, with 10 bases fitting TRBD2. CDR1 is MGHDK, CDR2 SYGVNS, per germline. Trimming at V came to 6 bases and at J to 1 base, leaving 1 base not matched to a gene. The CDR3 length is 14 residues. In nucleotides, the CDR3 is TGTGCCAGCAGCACTAGCGGGGGCACAGATACGCAGTATTTT. The encoded protein is CASSTSGGTDTQYF.

This clone was detected a few times. The chain joins TRBV12-3 or TRBV12-4 to TRBJ1-1; no definite D call. The length of the CDR3 is 13 residues. V was shortened by 6 bases and J by 1 base, with 9 bases between the two germline ends. The CDR3 reads CASRLGPNTEAFF. CDR3 DNA: TGTGCCAGCAGACTAGGACCGAACACTGAAGCTTTCTTT.

The chain employs TRBV12-5 and TRBJ2-1; no clear D. The CDR3 is made up of 11 amino acids. The V gene lost 0 bases and the J gene lost 8 bases, with 2 bases spanning the gap. CDR1 and CDR2 from the germline V gene are LGHNT and FRNRAP. CDR3: CASGLVDEQFF. The CDR3 nucleotides read TGTGCTAGTGGTTTGGTCGATGAGCAGTTCTTC. The entire variable domain, with the rest obtained from reference TRBV12-5 and TRBJ2-1, is as follows: DARVTQTPRHKVTEMGQEVTMRCQPILGHNTVFWYRQTMMQGLELLAYFRNRAPLDDSGMPKDRFSAEMPDATLATLKIQPSEPRDSAVYFCASGLVDEQFFGPGTRLTVL.

This clone was seen a handful of times. CDR3 region: CASSLTLSTRVNTEAFF. CDR3 nucleotides: TGTGCCAGCAGCCTAACACTATCTACCAGGGTTAACACTGAAGCTTTCTTT. The J gene is TRBJ1-1, the V gene TRBV7-9; D is possibly TRBD1 (5 bases). CDR1 is SEHNR and CDR2 is FQNEAQ in the germline V gene (reference sequence). CDR3 length equals 17 residues. V lost 5 bases and J 2 bases, leaving 21 bases between the germline ends.

The count of this clone is one. The CDR3 loop reads CASSYGAGQDNQPQHF. The DNA of the CDR3 is TGTGCCAGCAGTTACGGTGCGGGACAGGACAATCAGCCCCAGCATTTT. V is TRBV6-6 and J is TRBJ1-5; 8 nucleotides line up with TRBD1. The V gene's germline CDR1 is MNHNY and CDR2 SVGAGI (reference sequence). V shed 2 bases and J 3 bases; nucleotides not matched to a gene: 6. The CDR3 sequence is 16 residues long.

This sequence joins TRBV15 and TRBJ2-5; the match to TRBD2 covers 7 bases. The CDR3 covers 16 residues. Germline lookup yields CDR1 LNHNV and CDR2 YYDKDF (reference sequence). V was clipped by 3 bases and J by 2 bases; unmatched bases: 9. DNA for the CDR3: TGTGCCACCAGCAGCGGTTTCACGGGAGGACAAGAGACCCAGTACTTC. Encoded protein: CATSSGFTGGQETQYF.

The chain carries TRBV9 and TRBJ1-3; D is unresolved. The CDR3 has 16 amino acids. Germline assignment: CDR1 SGDLS and CDR2 YYNGEE. Trimming removed 1 base from V and 0 bases from J, with 11 bases in between. CDR3 loop: CASSVSESDSGNTIYF. CDR3 nucleotides: TGTGCCAGCAGCGTATCTGAATCAGACTCTGGAAACACCATATATTTT.

The chain is built from TRBV1 and TRBJ1-2; TRBD1, as called in the table, went unchecked against the DNA. TRBV1 is a documented pseudogene. This CDR3 region has 22 residues. This CDR3 reads CTRSFLPALPTPGTGVRYGYTF. CDR3 DNA sequence: TGCACCAGGTCTTTTTTGCCCGCCCTGCCCACTCCCGGGACAGGTGTTCGGTATGGCTACACCTTC.

CDR3 amino acids: CASSTLATNEKLFF. DNA for the CDR3: TGTGCCAGCAGTACACTAGCAACTAATGAAAAACTGTTTTTT. The chain couples TRBV28 to TRBJ1-4; the D is unclear. V was pared by 5 bases and J by 0 bases, with 7 bases between. The germline V gene encodes CDR1 MDHEN and CDR2 SYDVKM. The CDR3 totals 14 residues.

This clone turned up a few times. The rearrangement joins TRBV4-3 to TRBJ2-7, with 7 bases fitting TRBD2. The germline CDR1 and CDR2 sequences are LGHNA and YSLEER. The CDR3 runs 14 residues. V lost 1 base and J lost 5; bases outside the gene matches: 5. The DNA for the CDR3 is TGCGCCAGCAGCCAAGGGGCGGGAGAGGACGAGCAGTACTTC. This gives the protein CASSQGAGEDEQYF.

This clone was found a few times. The chain recombines TRBV5-4 with TRBJ2-3, with 9 nucleotides matching TRBD1. V lost 8 bases to trimming and J lost 4 bases; unmatched junction nucleotides: 8. Germline V gene sequence: CDR1 SGHNT, CDR2 YYREEE (reference sequence). The CDR3 is 14 amino acids. The CDR3: CASHWDRAADTQYF. In nucleotides, the CDR3 is TGTGCCAGTCATTGGGACAGGGCGGCAGATACGCAGTATTTT.

This rearrangement joins TRBV6-1 to TRBJ1-5; 8 positions agree with TRBD1. With V trimmed by 2 bases and J by 3 bases, 6 bases remained unmatched. Germline values: CDR1 MNHNS, CDR2 SASEGT. The CDR3 is 16 residues long. The CDR3 coding sequence is TGTGCCAGCAGTGAAAGGGGACAGGCCTTCAATCAGCCCCAGCATTTT. Its translation is CASSERGQAFNQPQHF.

The gene calls are TRBV6-2 or TRBV6-3 and TRBJ1-3; unclear D gene. CDR3 size: 15 residues. V lost 3 bases and J lost 0, with 9 bases in between. Germline V gene lookup returns CDR1 MNHEY and CDR2 SVGEGT. This CDR3 reads CASSYYGDSGNTIYF. In DNA form, the CDR3 reads TGTGCCAGCAGTTATTACGGGGACTCTGGAAACACCATATATTTT.

J is TRBJ1-2 and V is TRBV27, with D perhaps TRBD1 (6 bases). V was clipped by 3 bases and J by 4 bases, with 15 bases between them. CDR3 length: 15 amino acids. Germline loops: CDR1 MNHEY, CDR2 SMNVEV (reference sequence). The CDR3 loop is CASSLTGGASYGYTF. The CDR3 DNA sequence: TGTGCCAGCAGTTTGACTGGGGGCGCAAGCTATGGCTACACCTTC.

The J gene is TRBJ1-2, the V gene TRBV19; D unclear. Germline assignment: CDR1 LNHDA and CDR2 SQIVND (reference sequence). Trimming took 8 bases from V and 4 from J, leaving 5 bases between them. This CDR3 is built from 10 residues. CDR3 sequence reads: CASAGYGYTF. CDR3 DNA: TGTGCCAGTGCGGGCTATGGCTACACCTTC.

The V and J genes are TRBV11-1 and TRBJ2-1, with a tentative D call TRBD2 (6 bases). The germline gives CDR1 SGHAT, CDR2 FQDESV (reference sequence). CDR3 length: 16 amino acids. Trimming removed 6 bases from V and 7 bases from J, with 22 bases in between. The CDR3 spells CASSSPTGEGINEQFF. Here the CDR3 DNA reads TGTGCCAGCAGTTCCCCTACGGGAGAGGGTATAAATGAGCAGTTCTTC. The full variable domain, completed using reference TRBV11-1 and TRBJ2-1, is EAEVAQSPRYKITEKSQAVAFWCDPISGHATLYWYRQILGQGPELLVQFQDESVVDDSQLPKDRFSAERLKGVDSTLKIQPAELGDSAMYLCASSSPTGEGINEQFFGPGTRLTVL.

J is TRBJ1-1 and V is TRBV7-2; D is unclear. From germline, CDR1 is SGHTA and CDR2 FQGNSA. The length of the CDR3 is 13 residues. V gave up 4 bases and J gave up 0 bases, with 6 bases separating them. The CDR3 DNA reads as TGTGCCAGCAGCTCCCAGTTGAACACTGAAGCTTTCTTT. Protein sequence: CASSSQLNTEAFF.

This clone was picked up a small number of times. The chain recombines TRBV25-1 with TRBJ1-6; TRBD1 matches 10 bases. CDR3 length: 13 amino acids. Germline V gives CDR1 MGHDK, CDR2 SYGVNS. V lost 6 bases and J lost 7; bases outside the gene matches: 0. CDR3 loop: CASRTGGNSPLHF. The CDR3 DNA is TGTGCCAGCAGGACAGGGGGCAATTCACCCCTCCACTTT.

V usage is TRBV4-2 and J usage is TRBJ1-5, with D possibly TRBD1 on 5 matching bases. Germline V gene lookup returns CDR1 LGHNA and CDR2 YNFKEQ. The CDR3 is 17 amino acids. The V gene lost 0 bases and the J gene lost 3 bases, with 15 bases spanning the gap. CDR3 DNA sequence: TGTGCCAGCAGCCAAGAGAGGCAGGGATATAACAATCAGCCCCAGCATTTT. Its protein product is CASSQERQGYNNQPQHF.

The genes are TRBV5-4 and TRBJ1-2; D may be TRBD1 (5 bases). The germline V gene encodes CDR1 SGHNT and CDR2 YYREEE (reference sequence). V shed 3 bases and J shed 2 bases, with 14 bases lying between them. The CDR3 is 15 residues long. The CDR3 nucleotides read TGTGCCAGCAGCTCAGGGTCGGGTGGAAACTATGGCTACACCTTC. Encoded protein: CASSSGSGGNYGYTF.

The rearrangement links TRBV12-5 to TRBJ2-3; 7 bases match TRBD2. The ends lost 5 bases at V and 8 bases at J; junction bases unmatched: 7. The CDR3 spans 13 residues. The germline gives CDR1 LGHNT, CDR2 FRNRAP. The CDR3 protein is CASGVGLGGTQYF. The CDR3 region has the DNA TGTGCTAGTGGTGTTGGACTAGGCGGTACGCAGTATTTT.

This clone was seen just once. V is TRBV6-4 and J is TRBJ1-1; D is perhaps TRBD1 (5 bases). CDR3 length equals 13 residues. Trimming pared 4 bases from V and 10 bases from J, leaving 16 bases between. Germline CDR1 and CDR2: MRHNA and SNTAGT. The CDR3 nucleotides are TGTGCCAGCAGTGCTACGCGGGGGGGACGAGCTTTCTTT. It yields the protein CASSATRGGRAFF.